These T cell receptor beta chains were read from a single sample in a study of PD-L1 blockade in urothelial cancer. Assay used: immunoSEQ multiplex PCR; TCRdb lists only in-frame clones, some missing. The sample includes 50,000 to 55,000 clones, around 79% of them seen just once. Sequencing used PBMCs, obtained around atezolizumab (anti-PD-L1) treatment. These receptors were obtained from a man between 65 and 85 years old with urothelial cancer. The CDR3 runs from the conserved cysteine through the conserved F or W. A D gene is named only where the DNA matches it firmly. Clone size is given for some rows only: seen once, a few or many times, or a class if the clone is expanded.

d_call: .; clone_size: .; v_call: TRBV9; j_call: TRBJ1-1; cdr3_nt: TGTGCCAGCAGCGTACAGTCTAGGAACACTGAAGCTTTCTTT; cdr3_aa: CASSVQSRNTEAFF
d_call: TRBD1; clone_size: .; v_call: TRBV9; j_call: TRBJ1-5; cdr3_nt: TGTGCCAGCAGCGAGGGACAGGATTTGAATCAGCCCCAGCATTTT; cdr3_aa: CASSEGQDLNQPQHF
d_call: .; clone_size: .; v_call: TRBV11-3; j_call: TRBJ2-3; cdr3_nt: TGTGCCAGCAGCCAGGGGCCAGCCCTAACGCAGTATTTT; cdr3_aa: CASSQGPALTQYF
d_call: TRBD1; clone_size: .; v_call: TRBV19; j_call: TRBJ1-1; cdr3_nt: TGTGCCAGTAGTCTAAGACAGGGGGCTGGGTACACTGAAGCTTTCTTT; cdr3_aa: CASSLRQGAGYTEAFF
d_call: .; clone_size: .; v_call: TRBV7-3; j_call: TRBJ2-3; cdr3_nt: TGTGCCAGCAGCCACCCCGTCTCCCCCCCGAGCCCAGATACGCAGTATTTT; cdr3_aa: CASSHPVSPPSPDTQYF
d_call: TRBD1; clone_size: few; v_call: TRBV7-9; j_call: TRBJ2-2; cdr3_nt: TGTGCCAGCAGCTTACGGGGACAGGGGACCGGGGAGCTGTTTTTT; cdr3_aa: CASSLRGQGTGELFF
d_call: TRBD1; clone_size: few; v_call: TRBV11-3; j_call: TRBJ2-7; cdr3_nt: TGTGCCAGCAGTCGGGACAGGGCTTACGAGCAGTACTTC; cdr3_aa: CASSRDRAYEQYF
d_call: .; clone_size: .; v_call: TRBV5-4; j_call: TRBJ2-5; cdr3_nt: TGTGCCAGCAGCCCAGGCGGGTCCGGGGAGACCCAGTACTTC; cdr3_aa: CASSPGGSGETQYF
d_call: .; clone_size: .; v_call: TRBV7-2; j_call: TRBJ2-5; cdr3_nt: TGTGCCAGCAGCTCCTCCCAGGAGACCCAGTACTTC; cdr3_aa: CASSSSQETQYF
d_call: TRBD2; clone_size: .; v_call: TRBV9; j_call: TRBJ2-7; cdr3_nt: TGTGCCAGCAGCGTAGGTCCGGGGGGCTACGAGCAGTACTTC; cdr3_aa: CASSVGPGGYEQYF
d_call: TRBD2; clone_size: once; v_call: TRBV14; j_call: TRBJ2-3; cdr3_nt: TGTGCCAGCAGCCAACCGGGAGGAAGGACAGATACGCAGTATTTT; cdr3_aa: CASSQPGGRTDTQYF
d_call: .; clone_size: .; v_call: TRBV7-8; j_call: TRBJ1-6; cdr3_nt: TGTGCCAGCAGCTCAAACTCTATCTCCTATAATTCACCCCTCCACTTT; cdr3_aa: CASSSNSISYNSPLHF
d_call: .; clone_size: .; v_call: TRBV2; j_call: TRBJ2-3; cdr3_nt: TGTGCCAGCAGTGTTTTACGCGGTAGCACAGATACGCAGTATTTT; cdr3_aa: CASSVLRGSTDTQYF
d_call: .; clone_size: once; v_call: TRBV7-2; j_call: TRBJ1-1; cdr3_nt: TGTGCCAGCAGCTCCTCGGGACACCTGAACACTGAAGCTTTCTTT; cdr3_aa: CASSSSGHLNTEAFF
d_call: .; clone_size: .; v_call: TRBV11-2; j_call: TRBJ2-2; cdr3_nt: TGTGCCAGCAGCCCATCCGTAGCAGCGGCCGGGGAGCTGTTTTTT; cdr3_aa: CASSPSVAAAGELFF
d_call: .; clone_size: .; v_call: TRBV28; j_call: TRBJ2-5; cdr3_nt: .; cdr3_aa: CASSSSGFYEQYF
d_call: TRBD1; clone_size: .; v_call: TRBV4-2; j_call: TRBJ2-7; cdr3_nt: TGTGCCAGCAACAGGGGTCTAGAAGCCTACGAGCAGTACTTC; cdr3_aa: CASNRGLEAYEQYF
d_call: .; clone_size: .; v_call: TRBV28; j_call: TRBJ2-5; cdr3_nt: TGTGCCAGCCAAACAGGGCCTCCAAGACCAGAGACCCAGTACTTC; cdr3_aa: CASQTGPPRPETQYF
d_call: TRBD1; clone_size: once; v_call: TRBV29-1; j_call: TRBJ2-5; cdr3_nt: TGCAGCGTTGAAATGGACAGGGGATTCCGGGAGACCCAGTACTTC; cdr3_aa: CSVEMDRGFRETQYF
d_call: .; clone_size: .; v_call: TRBV18; j_call: TRBJ1-1; cdr3_nt: TGTGCCAGCTCACCTAGGGGTAAGGTGGACACTGAAGCTTTCTTT; cdr3_aa: CASSPRGKVDTEAFF
d_call: .; clone_size: .; v_call: TRBV20-1; j_call: TRBJ2-7; cdr3_nt: TGCAGTACAGGGAGCTCCTACGAGCAGTACTTC; cdr3_aa: CSTGSSYEQYF
d_call: .; clone_size: .; v_call: TRBV6-1; j_call: TRBJ2-1; cdr3_nt: TGTGCCACCTCAGGGGCAGGGGGGTATGAGCAGTTCTTC; cdr3_aa: CATSGAGGYEQFF
d_call: .; clone_size: .; v_call: TRBV11-3; j_call: TRBJ1-1; cdr3_nt: TGTGCCAGCAGCCCTGGGGGGATCCTTAGGACTGAAGCTTTCTTT; cdr3_aa: CASSPGGILRTEAFF
d_call: .; clone_size: .; v_call: TRBV9; j_call: TRBJ1-2; cdr3_nt: TGTGCCAGCAGCGAAGCAGCGGACTATGGCTACACCTTC; cdr3_aa: CASSEAADYGYTF
d_call: .; clone_size: .; v_call: TRBV7-6; j_call: TRBJ2-3; cdr3_nt: TGTGCCAGCGGGTCGCCAGGGTCCGGGTGGACGCAGTATTTT; cdr3_aa: CASGSPGSGWTQYF
d_call: .; clone_size: .; v_call: TRBV7-9; j_call: TRBJ2-3; cdr3_nt: TGTGCCGGACGGGGTGGGGGCGATACGCAGTATTTT; cdr3_aa: CAGRGGGDTQYF
d_call: TRBD2; clone_size: .; v_call: TRBV28; j_call: TRBJ2-1; cdr3_nt: TGTGCCAGCAGCCTGCCCGGGGGGACTTACAATGAGCAGTTCTTC; cdr3_aa: CASSLPGGTYNEQFF
d_call: .; clone_size: once; v_call: TRBV7-9; j_call: TRBJ2-7; cdr3_nt: TGTGCCAGCAGCTCCGGTGTCCCCCGGCAGTACTTC; cdr3_aa: CASSSGVPRQYF
d_call: .; clone_size: .; v_call: TRBV11-3; j_call: TRBJ2-7; cdr3_nt: TGTGCCAGCAGCTTACTCCAGGGCGAAGAGCAGTACTTC; cdr3_aa: CASSLLQGEEQYF
d_call: .; clone_size: .; v_call: TRBV15; j_call: TRBJ1-2; cdr3_nt: TGTGCCACCAGCAGCTTAAGCGGGGGTAACTATGGCTACACCTTC; cdr3_aa: CATSSLSGGNYGYTF
d_call: TRBD1; clone_size: .; v_call: TRBV2; j_call: TRBJ2-7; cdr3_nt: TGTGCCAGCAGTGTAGGAGGACAGGGTTACGAGCAGTACTTC; cdr3_aa: CASSVGGQGYEQYF
d_call: TRBD1; clone_size: few; v_call: TRBV7-9; j_call: TRBJ1-1; cdr3_nt: TGTGCCAGCAGCGCAGGGGACAGGGCCTCTTCCACTGAAGCTTTCTTT; cdr3_aa: CASSAGDRASSTEAFF
d_call: .; clone_size: .; v_call: TRBV28; j_call: TRBJ1-2; cdr3_nt: TGTGCCACATCAAGCAGGGGCTACACCTTC; cdr3_aa: CATSSRGYTF
d_call: .; clone_size: once; v_call: TRBV28; j_call: TRBJ2-7; cdr3_nt: TGTGCCAGCAGAACAAGCGTTTACGAGCAGTACTTC; cdr3_aa: CASRTSVYEQYF
d_call: .; clone_size: .; v_call: TRBV11-2; j_call: TRBJ2-3; cdr3_nt: TGTGCCAGCAGCTTAGGGGGTGGAGGGGGGGCGGATACGCAGTATTTT; cdr3_aa: CASSLGGGGGADTQYF
d_call: .; clone_size: once; v_call: TRBV28; j_call: TRBJ1-2; cdr3_nt: TGTGCCAGCGTCTTAGGGGCAGGAGGGCACTATGGCTACACCTTC; cdr3_aa: CASVLGAGGHYGYTF
d_call: .; clone_size: .; v_call: TRBV9; j_call: TRBJ1-1; cdr3_nt: TGTGCCAGCAGCCCCAGATCCAACACTGAAGCTTTCTTT; cdr3_aa: CASSPRSNTEAFF
d_call: .; clone_size: .; v_call: TRBV7-2; j_call: TRBJ1-3; cdr3_nt: TGTGCCAGCAGCCTAAAAGTCGCGGCGAGCTCTGGAAACACCATATATTTT; cdr3_aa: CASSLKVAASSGNTIYF
d_call: .; clone_size: .; v_call: TRBV7-3; j_call: TRBJ1-1; cdr3_nt: TGTGCCAGCAGCCGTTCGACGGGCACTGAAGCTTTCTTT; cdr3_aa: CASSRSTGTEAFF
d_call: .; clone_size: .; v_call: TRBV5-6; j_call: TRBJ2-7; cdr3_nt: TGTGCCAGCAGCTTAGACAGGACTGGTTTGTACTTC; cdr3_aa: CASSLDRTGLYF
d_call: TRBD1; clone_size: .; v_call: TRBV7-9; j_call: TRBJ1-5; cdr3_nt: TGTGCCAGCAGTAGGGACAGTAGCAATCAGCCCCAGCATTTT; cdr3_aa: CASSRDSSNQPQHF
d_call: TRBD1; clone_size: .; v_call: TRBV6-6; j_call: TRBJ2-7; cdr3_nt: TGTGCCAGCACCGGCGTCCGGACAGGGGACCACGAGCAGTACTTC; cdr3_aa: CASTGVRTGDHEQYF
d_call: .; clone_size: .; v_call: TRBV4-3; j_call: TRBJ2-2; cdr3_nt: TGCGCCAGCAGCCAAGAGGGCAGGGGGGTTTGGGCGAACACCGGGGAGCTGTTTTTT; cdr3_aa: CASSQEGRGVWANTGELFF
d_call: TRBD2; clone_size: .; v_call: TRBV4-3; j_call: TRBJ2-3; cdr3_nt: TGCGCCAGCAGCCAGGCGGTAGCGGGCTCCACCGCTTTACCTAGCACAGATACGCAGTATTTT; cdr3_aa: CASSQAVAGSTALPSTDTQYF
d_call: TRBD1; clone_size: .; v_call: TRBV7-2; j_call: TRBJ2-5; cdr3_nt: TGTGCCAGCAGCTCCGGGACAGGGGGCCCGGTCTGGGAGACCCAGTACTTC; cdr3_aa: CASSSGTGGPVWETQYF
d_call: .; clone_size: .; v_call: TRBV7-9; j_call: TRBJ1-5; cdr3_nt: TGTGCCAGCAGCTTAGAGGCGGGTTTTTTGTACAATCAGCCCCAGCATTTT; cdr3_aa: CASSLEAGFLYNQPQHF
d_call: TRBD1; clone_size: few; v_call: TRBV18; j_call: TRBJ2-5; cdr3_nt: TGTGCCAGCTCACTACGGACAGGTCCCCAAGAGACCCAGTACTTC; cdr3_aa: CASSLRTGPQETQYF
d_call: .; clone_size: .; v_call: TRBV10-3; j_call: TRBJ1-5; cdr3_nt: TGTGCCAACACGACGGACAAAACTCATTATAGCAATCAGCCCCAGCATTTT; cdr3_aa: CANTTDKTHYSNQPQHF
d_call: .; clone_size: .; v_call: TRBV4-2; j_call: TRBJ1-1; cdr3_nt: TGTGCCAGCAGCCAAAAAGGGGGGAACACTGAAGCTTTCTTT; cdr3_aa: CASSQKGGNTEAFF
d_call: .; clone_size: large; v_call: TRBV2; j_call: TRBJ1-1; cdr3_nt: TGTGCCAGCAGTGAAGTTTCGGGGTACACTGAAGCTTTCTTT; cdr3_aa: CASSEVSGYTEAFF
d_call: .; clone_size: .; v_call: TRBV5-1; j_call: TRBJ1-2; cdr3_nt: TGCGCCAGCAGCTTGATGGCAGGGGGCTACACCTTC; cdr3_aa: CASSLMAGGYTF
d_call: TRBD1; clone_size: .; v_call: TRBV5-6; j_call: TRBJ2-3; cdr3_nt: TGTGCCAGCAGCTTGGTGCAGGGGACAGGGTTCACAGATACGCAGTATTTT; cdr3_aa: CASSLVQGTGFTDTQYF
d_call: .; clone_size: .; v_call: TRBV19; j_call: TRBJ2-5; cdr3_nt: TGTGCCAGTAGTATAGCTTCGGCGGGGGCCGCAAAGACCCAGTACTTC; cdr3_aa: CASSIASAGAAKTQYF